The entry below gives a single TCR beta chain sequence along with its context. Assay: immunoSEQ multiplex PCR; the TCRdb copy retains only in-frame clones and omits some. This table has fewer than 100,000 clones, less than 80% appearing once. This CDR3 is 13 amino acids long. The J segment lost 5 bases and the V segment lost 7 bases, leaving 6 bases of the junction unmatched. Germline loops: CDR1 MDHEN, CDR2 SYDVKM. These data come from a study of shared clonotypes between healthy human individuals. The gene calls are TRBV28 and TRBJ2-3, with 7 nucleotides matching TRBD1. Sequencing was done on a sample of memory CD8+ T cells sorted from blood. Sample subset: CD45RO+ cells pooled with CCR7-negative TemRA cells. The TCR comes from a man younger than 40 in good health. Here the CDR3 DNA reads TGTGCCAGCAACACACAGGGGAAAGATACGCAGTATTTT. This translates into CASNTQGKDTQYF.